Sequencing of this T cell receptor beta chain was carried out in a study of long-term antiretroviral therapy in people with HIV. An immunoSEQ assay, version v3.0, was performed at survey level. Produced via immunoSEQ multiplex PCR; TCRdb's table is partial and in-frame only. This table has 25,000 to 35,000 clones, 84% appearing once. No donor had fewer than one pre-ART PBMC sample or fewer than two post-ART PBMC samples. Study-level findings and limits: Even long-term ART left TRB diversity below transplant donor controls, despite gains.

About this clone itself: Its matching antigen is unknown.

Trimming at V came to 4 bases and at J to 5 bases, leaving 3 bases not matched to a gene. Germline assignment: CDR1 MNHEY and CDR2 SMNVEV (reference sequence). The CDR3 runs 13 residues. This receptor was identified in a man aged 18 to 29 with HIV. The material sequenced was unsorted PBMCs, taken 0.4 years after starting antiretroviral therapy. V and J are TRBV27 and TRBJ2-7; 9 positions match TRBD2. The CDR3 DNA reads as TGTGCCAGCAGTTCTAGCGGGAACGACGAGCAGTACTTC. Translation gives CASSSSGNDEQYF.